The 18 T cell receptor beta chains below were found in one sample sequenced in a study of shared clonotypes between healthy human individuals. The method was immunoSEQ multiplex PCR; TCRdb's version includes in-frame clones alone and lacks a portion of them. The data hold around 2,000,000 clones, with approximately 94% observed a single time. Naive-designated CD8 cells lacked CD45RO, were positively enriched for CCR7, and omitted terminally differentiated effector memory CD45RA+ cells. The sequencing input was naive CD8+ T cells sorted from blood. Receptor source: a man between 18 and 29 years old in good health.

This clone was seen once. The chain is built from TRBV12-5 and TRBJ2-7, with 8 bases identical to TRBD1. After removal of 1 base from V and 3 bases from J, the junction contained 5 bases not matched to a gene. This CDR3 spans 15 amino acids. Per the germline V gene, CDR1 is LGHNT and CDR2 is FRNRAP. CDR3 in amino acids: CASGLGTGLLYEQYF. The CDR3 DNA sequence: TGTGCTAGTGGTTTGGGGACAGGGCTCCTCTACGAGCAGTACTTC.

This chain's CDR3 is CASSLRTGGSTEAFF. Here the CDR3 DNA reads TGCGCCAGCAGCCTGAGGACAGGGGGGAGTACTGAAGCTTTCTTT. The chain uses TRBV4-1 and TRBJ1-1; TRBD1 agrees at 10 bases. After removal of 4 bases from V and 5 bases from J, the junction contained 7 bases not matched to a gene. Germline values: CDR1 MGHRA, CDR2 YSYEKL. The CDR3 extends over 15 amino acids.

This sequence joins TRBV30 and TRBJ2-2, with D tentatively TRBD1 (5 bases). V lost 1 base to trimming and J lost 3 bases, with 12 bases between them. The CDR3 has 15 amino acids. Germline V gene lookup returns CDR1 GTSNPN and CDR2 SVGIG (reference sequence). The CDR3 region has the DNA TGTGCCTGGAGTGACCCCCGCAGGGACACCGGGGAGCTGTTTTTT. Translated: CAWSDPRRDTGELFF.

The chain recombines TRBV7-9 with TRBJ1-1; no reliable D call. V was shortened by 2 bases and J by 9 bases, with 13 bases between the two germline ends. CDR3 length: 13 amino acids. Germline V gene sequence: CDR1 SEHNR, CDR2 FQNEAQ (reference sequence). In nucleotides, the CDR3 is TGTGCCAGCAGCTTAACTCTTGGCGACCAAGCTTTCTTT. Translation gives CASSLTLGDQAFF.

The chain couples TRBV10-3 to TRBJ2-1; a weak D match, TRBD1 (5 bases). Looked up from germline, CDR1 is ENHRY and CDR2 is SYGVKD. The CDR3 covers 14 residues. Trimming left V 4 bases short and J 7 bases short, with 14 bases between. CDR3 amino acids: CAISGGGLQNEQFF. In nucleotides, the CDR3 is TGTGCCATCAGTGGGGGCGGCTTACAAAATGAGCAGTTCTTC.

V gene TRBV7-9 combines with J gene TRBJ2-6; 12 positions agree with TRBD2. The J segment lost 0 bases and the V segment lost 5 bases, leaving 2 bases of the junction unmatched. The length of the CDR3 is 17 residues. In germline, CDR1 is SEHNR, CDR2 FQNEAQ (reference sequence). CDR3 protein: CASSAGLAGSGANVLTF. For the CDR3, the DNA is TGTGCCAGCAGCGCGGGACTAGCGGGCTCTGGGGCCAACGTCCTGACTTTC.

The chain links TRBV6-5 to TRBJ2-7; a weak D match, TRBD1 (6 bases). CDR3 length: 14 amino acids. Germline lookup yields CDR1 MNHEY and CDR2 SVGAGI. Trimming removed 2 bases at V and 2 bases at J, with 10 bases between. In DNA, the CDR3 is TGTGCCAGCAGTTACACCCAGGGGACCTACGAGCAGTACTTC. It encodes CASSYTQGTYEQYF.

The chain carries TRBV11-2 and TRBJ1-2, with 9 positions matching TRBD1. The ends lost 0 bases at V and 4 bases at J; junction bases unmatched: 6. Germline V CDR1 and CDR2: SGHAT, FQNNGV. The CDR3 has 16 amino acids. This CDR3 is CASSLDTGGSAYGYTF. The CDR3 nucleotides read TGTGCCAGCAGCTTAGACACAGGGGGCTCTGCCTATGGCTACACCTTC.

This chain links TRBV28 with TRBJ2-7, with 10 bases identical to TRBD2. The germline V gene encodes CDR1 MDHEN and CDR2 SYDVKM. This CDR3 spans 15 amino acids. V shed 1 base and J 3 bases; nucleotides not matched to a gene: 3. The CDR3 coding sequence is TGTGCCAGCAGTTTATTGGCTAGCGGGAGCTACGAGCAGTACTTC. Translated, it gives CASSLLASGSYEQYF.

The genes are TRBV7-9 and TRBJ2-1; D is unresolved. The CDR3 length is 14 residues. Germline V gives CDR1 SEHNR, CDR2 FQNEAQ (reference sequence). Trimming shortened V by 7 bases and J by 1 base, and 11 bases separated the two germline ends. The CDR3 here is CASTTGWSYNEQFF. For the CDR3, the DNA is TGTGCCAGCACTACCGGATGGTCCTACAATGAGCAGTTCTTC.

This chain uses TRBV6-5 with TRBJ2-7, with 7 bases lining up with TRBD2. V shed 5 bases and J 6 bases; nucleotides not matched to a gene: 7. Germline V gene lookup returns CDR1 MNHEY and CDR2 SVGAGI. CDR3 length equals 13 residues. CDR3 DNA sequence: TGTGCCAGCAGTGGGAGGGCCCGTGGCGAGCAGTACTTC. Encoded protein: CASSGRARGEQYF.

This clone was seen only a few times. Other DNA sequences from this sample encode an identical CDR3 as well. The V call is TRBV7-9, the J call TRBJ2-7; the D is unclear. The germline gives CDR1 SEHNR, CDR2 FQNEAQ (reference sequence). The CDR3 is 12 residues long. V lost 1 base and J lost 4, with 5 bases in between. The CDR3 protein is CASSLVDYEQYF. CDR3 in DNA: TGTGCCAGCAGCTTAGTGGATTACGAGCAGTACTTC.

This chain connects TRBV7-9 to TRBJ2-1, with 8 bases that match TRBD1. The J segment lost 5 bases and the V segment lost 4 bases, leaving 4 bases of the junction unmatched. There are 14 residues in the CDR3. Germline V gives CDR1 SEHNR, CDR2 FQNEAQ (reference sequence). CDR3 amino acids: CASSSDREDNEQFF. CDR3 nucleotide sequence: TGTGCCAGCAGCTCGGACAGGGAGGACAATGAGCAGTTCTTC.

Concerning this clone: Additional DNA sequences in this sample encode the identical CDR3. This rearrangement joins TRBV6-5 to TRBJ1-2; the D is unclear. V was shortened by 6 bases and J by 2 bases, with 10 bases between the two germline ends. The CDR3 is made up of 13 amino acids. Germline loops: CDR1 MNHEY, CDR2 SVGAGI. The CDR3 region is CASSYGINYGYTF. CDR3 sequence (DNA): TGTGCCAGCAGCTACGGGATCAACTATGGCTACACCTTC.

The chain joins TRBV10-3 to TRBJ1-1; a weak D match, TRBD1 (5 bases). The CDR3 consists of 12 residues. From germline, CDR1 is ENHRY and CDR2 SYGVKD. The V and J ends lost 10 bases and 5 bases respectively, with 14 bases between them. The CDR3 here is CATRGEPTEAFF. The DNA for the CDR3 is TGTGCCACAAGAGGGGAGCCAACTGAAGCTTTCTTT.

This clone came up a few times. The CDR3 nucleotides are TGTGCCAGCACCCCGGAGAGCTCCTATAATTCACCCCTCCACTTT. Its translation: CASTPESSYNSPLHF. The chain employs TRBV28 and TRBJ1-6; no definite D call. The germline V and J ends were trimmed by 7 bases and 0 bases, with 10 bases remaining between them. This CDR3 spans 15 amino acids. Germline loops: CDR1 MDHEN, CDR2 SYDVKM.

In regard to this clone: This same CDR3 is encoded by further DNA sequences in the sample. The chain links TRBV5-1 to TRBJ2-7; D possibly corresponds to TRBD2 (5 bases). The V and J ends lost 3 bases and 3 bases respectively, with 10 bases between them. The CDR3 loop spans 13 amino acids. From germline, CDR1 is SGHRS and CDR2 YFSETQ. The CDR3 here is CASSSGDFYEQYF. For the CDR3, the DNA is TGCGCCAGCAGCTCCGGGGATTTCTACGAGCAGTACTTC.

J is TRBJ2-2 and V is TRBV19, with TRBD2 identical over 15 bases. CDR3 size: 19 residues. In germline, CDR1 is LNHDA, CDR2 SQIVND (reference sequence). V shed 6 bases and J 7 bases; nucleotides not matched to a gene: 15. CDR3 DNA sequence: TGTGCCAGTAGAACACCGGGACTAGCGGGAGGACACTCGGGCGGGGAGCTGTTTTTT. It encodes CASRTPGLAGGHSGGELFF.